The 8 T cell receptor beta chains below all came from one sample that was sequenced in a study of cytomegalovirus exposure and HLA in healthy donors. Primers included in the PCR were 60 Vbeta and 13 Jbeta primers. Profiled with immunoSEQ multiplex PCR; TCRdb holds only in-frame clones, not every one. The table includes approximately 150,000 clones, 76% detected once. The specimen was PBMCs. The source of these receptors is a male donor in good health and CMV-seronegative.

The chain couples TRBV5-6 to TRBJ2-2, with TRBD1 matching over 9 bases. Germline-derived CDR1 and CDR2 are SGHDT and YYEEEE. Unmatched junction bases numbered 3, after V lost 2 bases and J lost 1 base. This CDR3 has 16 amino acids. CDR3 protein: CASSFRQGVNTGELFF. In DNA form, the CDR3 reads TGTGCCAGCAGCTTTAGACAGGGGGTGAACACCGGGGAGCTGTTTTTT.

The chain couples TRBV9 to TRBJ1-1; perhaps TRBD1 as D (6 bases). V was clipped by 4 bases and J by 0 bases, with 13 bases between them. Germline CDR1 and CDR2: SGDLS and YYNGEE. The CDR3 is made up of 15 amino acids. The CDR3 bases are TGTGCCAGCAGCCCGACCGGGACATTGAACACTGAAGCTTTCTTT. Translating it yields CASSPTGTLNTEAFF.

The chain links TRBV28 to TRBJ1-2; 9 nucleotides agree with TRBD1. CDR1 and CDR2 (germline): MDHEN, SYDVKM. The CDR3 covers 13 residues. The J segment lost 6 bases and the V segment lost 8 bases, leaving 7 bases of the junction unmatched. The DNA for the CDR3 is TGTGCCAGCCGGGGGACAGGGATTGATGGCTACACCTTC. Translation gives CASRGTGIDGYTF.

This chain joins TRBV7-9 and TRBJ2-2, with TRBD2 matching over 8 bases. CDR1 SEHNR and CDR2 FQNEAQ come from the germline V gene (reference sequence). The ends lost 2 bases at V and 3 bases at J; junction bases unmatched: 2. The CDR3 covers 15 residues. The CDR3 sequence is CASSLRTSHTGELFF. CDR3 in DNA: TGTGCCAGCAGCTTAAGGACTAGCCACACCGGGGAGCTGTTTTTT.

The chain joins TRBV27 to TRBJ2-7; TRBD2 might be the D (6 bases). CDR3 length: 12 amino acids. Germline loops: CDR1 MNHEY, CDR2 SMNVEV (reference sequence). V was shortened by 8 bases and J by 5 bases, with 13 bases between the two germline ends. Written as DNA, the CDR3 is TGTGCCAGCGCTACCGGGGGAGACGAGCAGTACTTC. It yields the protein CASATGGDEQYF.

The chain joins TRBV9 to TRBJ2-7; D is possibly TRBD2 (7 bases). Trimming removed 4 bases at V and 5 bases at J, with 19 bases between. The CDR3 loop spans 15 amino acids. Germline CDR1 is SGDLS and CDR2 is YYNGEE. Written as DNA, the CDR3 is TGTGCCAGCAGCATTATGGGGGGGGCTTTCGACGAGCAGTACTTC. As protein: CASSIMGGAFDEQYF.

The chain employs TRBV7-2 and TRBJ2-2; maybe TRBD1 (5 bases). The CDR3 consists of 16 residues. The germline V gene encodes CDR1 SGHTA and CDR2 FQGNSA. Trimming removed 1 base at V and 2 bases at J, with 11 bases between. The CDR3 DNA reads as TGTGCCAGCAGCTTAGAGGCAGGGCGTAACACCGGGGAGCTGTTTTTT. The encoded protein is CASSLEAGRNTGELFF.

This chain connects TRBV6-5 to TRBJ2-5; D remains unclear. The J call may be in error: the DNA end matches TRBJ2-7 better. The CDR3 runs to 11 residues. Per the germline V gene, CDR1 is MNHEY and CDR2 is SVGAGI. CDR3 sequence (DNA): TGTGCCAGCAGTACCGGGTACGAGCAGTACTTC. Residues: CASSTGYEQYF.